These 15 T cell receptor beta chains originate from one sample sequenced in a study of cytomegalovirus exposure and HLA in healthy donors. Primers for the PCR totalled 60 Vbeta and 13 Jbeta. Libraries were prepared by immunoSEQ multiplex PCR; TCRdb keeps only in-frame clonotypes and omits some of them. The repertoire holds roughly 130,000 clones, roughly 84% seen once, with 2% to 3% in the top ten. Sequencing was done on a sample of PBMCs. Receptor source: a man in his forties or fifties in good health and CMV-seronegative.

This chain connects TRBV7-9 to TRBJ2-2; TRBD2 matches at 11 bases. V shed 4 bases and J 1 base; nucleotides not matched to a gene: 11. The CDR3 has 19 amino acids. Per the germline V gene, CDR1 is SEHNR and CDR2 is FQNEAQ (reference sequence). CDR3 residues: CASSSQLAGGQKNTGELFF. As DNA, the CDR3 is TGTGCCAGCAGCTCCCAGTTAGCGGGGGGGCAAAAGAACACCGGGGAGCTGTTTTTT.

The chain links TRBV7-8 to TRBJ1-5; 10 bases line up with TRBD1. Germline V gene lookup returns CDR1 SGHVS and CDR2 FQNEAQ. This CDR3 contains 15 residues. V was pared by 5 bases and J by 7 bases, with 8 bases of the junction left unmatched. This CDR3 reads CASSPWTGGGQPQHF. As DNA, the CDR3 is TGTGCCAGCAGCCCCTGGACAGGGGGGGGGCAGCCCCAGCATTTT.

CDR3 loop: CASSRREGVGADTQYF. CDR3 nucleotide sequence: TGCGCCAGCAGCCGAAGGGAAGGGGTAGGGGCAGATACGCAGTATTTT. The chain links TRBV4-1 to TRBJ2-3; a weak D match, TRBD1 (5 bases). This CDR3 contains 16 residues. Trimming removed 4 bases from V and 4 bases from J, with 18 bases in between. Per germline, CDR1 MGHRA and CDR2 YSYEKL.

Concerning this clone: Other DNA sequences in the same sample also yield this CDR3. V and J are TRBV5-4 and TRBJ1-1, with a possible D match to TRBD1 (5 bases). The CDR3 is 13 residues long. Germline-derived CDR1 and CDR2 are SGHNT and YYREEE (reference sequence). The V gene lost 2 bases and the J gene lost 2 bases, with 7 bases spanning the gap. The chain's CDR3 is CASSLDSNTEAFF. CDR3 DNA sequence: TGTGCCAGCAGCTTAGACAGTAACACTGAAGCTTTCTTT. The whole variable domain, filled in from reference TRBV5-4 and TRBJ1-1, reads ETGVTQSPTHLIKTRGQQVTLRCSSQSGHNTVSWYQQALGQGPQFIFQYYREEENGRGNFPPRFSGLQFPNYSSELNVNALELDDSALYLCASSLDSNTEAFFGQGTRLTVV.

This chain connects TRBV10-3 to TRBJ1-4; tentatively, D is TRBD1 (6 bases). In germline, CDR1 is ENHRY, CDR2 SYGVKD. V was clipped by 3 bases and J by 8 bases, with 13 bases between them. This CDR3 has 14 residues. The CDR3 DNA reads TGTGCCATCAGTGAAGGGGGGGCTCGGGAAAAACTGTTTTTT. It yields the protein CAISEGGAREKLFF.

V is TRBV19 and J is TRBJ2-7; 8 bases match TRBD1. CDR1 and CDR2 (germline): LNHDA, SQIVND (reference sequence). J was trimmed by 2 bases and V by 3 bases; bases with no gene match: 6. The CDR3 extends over 15 amino acids. In DNA form, the CDR3 reads TGTGCCAGTAGTATGTTATCGGACAGGGCCTACGAGCAGTACTTC. This gives the protein CASSMLSDRAYEQYF.

The chain is built from TRBV2 and TRBJ2-5; 7 bases are shared with TRBD2. The CDR3 consists of 15 residues. The trim removed 7 bases at V and 0 bases at J, leaving 8 bases unmatched. Germline V lookup: CDR1 SNHLY, CDR2 FYNNEI. This CDR3 is CASTDRGLDQETQYF. CDR3 sequence (DNA): TGTGCCAGCACGGATCGAGGACTAGACCAAGAGACCCAGTACTTC.

The chain joins TRBV19 to TRBJ1-2; D is perhaps TRBD1 (5 bases). The CDR3 runs to 14 residues. Germline V CDR1 and CDR2: LNHDA, SQIVND (reference sequence). V shed 9 bases and J shed 5 bases, with 19 bases lying between them. CDR3 region: CASLWRGAGYGYTF. The CDR3 DNA is TGTGCCAGCCTCTGGAGGGGAGCGGGGTATGGCTACACCTTC.

This rearrangement joins TRBV7-3 to TRBJ1-2, with TRBD1 identical over 11 bases. The length of the CDR3 is 14 residues. Germline V gene lookup returns CDR1 SGHTA and CDR2 FQGTGA. V shed 4 bases and J 8 bases; nucleotides not matched to a gene: 6. The CDR3 region has the DNA TGTGCCAGCAGCTACGGACAGGGGGCGAACGGCTACACCTTC. As protein: CASSYGQGANGYTF.

V gene TRBV12-5 combines with J gene TRBJ2-1, with 7 bases identical to TRBD2. CDR1 is LGHNT and CDR2 is FRNRAP in the germline V gene. There are 13 residues in the CDR3. The V gene end was trimmed by 6 bases and the J gene end by 10 bases; junction bases not matched to a gene: 9. The CDR3 nucleotides read TGTGCTAGTGGCCCCATGGGAGGGGTCGAGCAGTTCTTC. Its protein is CASGPMGGVEQFF.

The CDR3 is CSAASGYEQYF. In DNA, the CDR3 is TGCAGTGCTGCTAGCGGCTACGAGCAGTACTTC. The V call is TRBV20-1, the J call TRBJ2-7; 7 bases fit TRBD2. The CDR3 is 11 residues long. V was clipped by 5 bases and J by 3 bases; unmatched bases: 1. Germline V gene lookup returns CDR1 DFQATT and CDR2 SNEGSKA (reference sequence).

This chain links TRBV6-5 with TRBJ2-1, with 9 bases matching TRBD1. V gave up 9 bases and J gave up 6 bases; unmatched junction bases: 12. Per germline, CDR1 MNHEY and CDR2 SVGAGI. There are 15 residues in the CDR3. This CDR3 is CASRTGTGIGNEQFF. DNA for the CDR3: TGTGCCAGTCGGACCGGGACAGGGATAGGCAATGAGCAGTTCTTC.

The chain combines TRBV9 with TRBJ2-7, with TRBD2 identical over 7 bases. The germline gives CDR1 SGDLS, CDR2 YYNGEE. The CDR3 contains 15 residues. The junction had 5 bases not matched to a gene; V was cut back by 0 bases and J by 2 bases. CDR3 in DNA: TGTGCCAGCAGCGTAGACGGACTAGGACCCTACGAGCAGTACTTC. Protein sequence: CASSVDGLGPYEQYF.

The rearrangement links TRBV18 to TRBJ1-2; no clear D. The CDR3 extends over 15 amino acids. Between the trimmed V and J ends, which lost 3 bases and 4 bases, there was a span of 15 bases. Germline V gene lookup returns CDR1 KGHSH and CDR2 LQKENI. CDR3 sequence reads: CASSPEGRVSYGYTF. In nucleotides, the CDR3 is TGTGCCAGCTCACCGGAGGGTCGAGTTTCCTATGGCTACACCTTC.

The V call is TRBV5-6, the J call TRBJ1-5; 8 bases are shared with TRBD1. Germline V CDR1 and CDR2: SGHDT, YYEEEE. The V segment lost 5 bases and the J segment 4 bases; nucleotides outside the gene matches: 2. CDR3 length: 13 residues. CDR3 residues: CASSRTGNQPQHF. The CDR3 DNA reads TGTGCCAGCAGTCGGACAGGGAATCAGCCCCAGCATTTT. The full variable domain, in which reference TRBV5-6 and TRBJ1-5 provide the parts outside the CDR3, is DAGVTQSPTHLIKTRGQQVTLRCSPKSGHDTVSWYQQALGQGPQFIFQYYEEEERQRGNFPDRFSGHQFPNYSSELNVNALLLGDSALYLCASSRTGNQPQHFGDGTRLSIL.